The sequence of this T cell receptor (beta chain) was determined in a study of T cells after yellow fever vaccination. This CDR3 has 18 amino acids. Germline V gene lookup returns CDR1 SGHAT and CDR2 FQDESV (reference sequence). V shed 2 bases and J shed 1 base, with 20 bases lying between them. This clonotype was found many times. Each CDR3 protein gets one entry after TCRdb re-called the 5' RACE reads with MiXCR. Among a few hundred thousand distinct CDR3 sequences listed, 15% to 20% were seen once. The sequencing here drew on PBMCs, taken 15 days after the yellow fever booster vaccination. The V and J genes are TRBV11-1 and TRBJ2-5; D unresolved. This sequence was found in a man aged 25-45 years who received the YFV17D yellow fever vaccine. The CDR3 bases are TGTGCCAGCAGCTTAATCTCCTATCGCGCTAGAGGCCAAGAGACCCAGTACTTC. Protein product: CASSLISYRARGQETQYF.